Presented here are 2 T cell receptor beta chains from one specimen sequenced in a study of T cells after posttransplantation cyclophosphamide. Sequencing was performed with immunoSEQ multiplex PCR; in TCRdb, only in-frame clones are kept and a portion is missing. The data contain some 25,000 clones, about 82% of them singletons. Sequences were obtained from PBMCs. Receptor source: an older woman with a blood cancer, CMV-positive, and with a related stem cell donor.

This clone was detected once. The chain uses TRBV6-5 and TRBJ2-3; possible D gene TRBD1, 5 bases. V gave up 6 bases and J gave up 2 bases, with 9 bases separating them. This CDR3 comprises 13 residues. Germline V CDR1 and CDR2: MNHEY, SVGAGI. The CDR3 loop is CASSRTNTDTQYF. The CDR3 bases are TGTGCCAGCAGCAGGACAAACACAGATACGCAGTATTTT.

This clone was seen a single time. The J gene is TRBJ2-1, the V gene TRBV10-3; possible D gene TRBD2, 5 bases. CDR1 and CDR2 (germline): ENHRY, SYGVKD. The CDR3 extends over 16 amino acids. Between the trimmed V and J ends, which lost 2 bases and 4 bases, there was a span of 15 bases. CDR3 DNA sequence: TGTGCCATCAGTGAGCCCGGAGGTGGGCGGTACAATGAGCAGTTCTTC. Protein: CAISEPGGGRYNEQFF.